Below, 12 T cell receptor beta chains from the same sample are listed, as sequenced in a study of blood T cell repertoires in COVID-19. The repertoire was sequenced with immunoSEQ multiplex PCR; TCRdb's copy has only in-frame clones and lacks some. In the table there are 110,000 to 150,000 clones, nearly 90% of which are singletons. The source material was peripheral blood. The receptors were gathered from a man in his 70s with acute or convalescent COVID-19.

The chain has TRBV7-2 and TRBJ1-4; D not certain. Trimming cost V 4 bases and J 4 bases, with 13 bases left between them. From germline, CDR1 is SGHTA and CDR2 FQGNSA. This CDR3 has 15 amino acids. CDR3 DNA sequence: TGTGCCAGCAGCTCGAGGGCGGCCTTTAATGAAAAACTGTTTTTT. Translated, it gives CASSSRAAFNEKLFF.

This clone was seen just once. This chain joins TRBV6-1 and TRBJ2-7, with 8 positions matching TRBD1. This CDR3 region has 15 residues. Losses at the gene ends were 2 bases for V and 0 bases for J; bases not matched to a gene: 3. Germline V gives CDR1 MNHNS, CDR2 SASEGT. The CDR3 nucleotides are TGTGCCAGCAGTGAAAGGACAGGGAGCTCCTACGAGCAGTACTTC. This sequence encodes CASSERTGSSYEQYF.

This chain connects TRBV11-3 to TRBJ2-2, with D uncertain. Trimming removed 4 bases from V and 3 bases from J, with 3 bases in between. Germline CDR1 reads SGHNT; CDR2 reads YENEEA. This CDR3 is 12 amino acids long. In DNA form, the CDR3 reads TGTGCCAGCAGCTCGGACACCGGGGAGCTGTTTTTT. It yields the protein CASSSDTGELFF.

The chain is built from TRBV29-1 and TRBJ1-1; 8 nucleotides align to TRBD1. V was clipped by 4 bases and J by 3 bases; unmatched bases: 7. Germline V gives CDR1 SQVTM, CDR2 ANQGSEA. The CDR3 is 14 amino acids. This chain's CDR3 is CSVVGTGPYTEAFF. The CDR3 region has the DNA TGCAGCGTTGTTGGGACAGGTCCCTACACTGAAGCTTTCTTT.

This chain connects TRBV9 to TRBJ2-3, with D tentatively TRBD1 (5 bases). CDR3 length equals 15 residues. CDR1 SGDLS and CDR2 YYNGEE come from the germline V gene. Trimming pared 1 base from V and 0 bases from J, leaving 9 bases between. Here the CDR3 reads CASSVSDSSTDTQYF. The CDR3 DNA sequence: TGTGCCAGCAGCGTATCAGACAGCAGCACAGATACGCAGTATTTT. Looking up the rest from reference TRBV9 and TRBJ2-3 gives the full variable domain: DSGVTQTPKHLITATGQRVTLRCSPRSGDLSVYWYQQSLDQGLQFLIQYYNGEERAKGNILERFSAQQFPDLHSELNLSSLELGDSALYFCASSVSDSSTDTQYFGPGTRLTVL.

The CDR3, as DNA: TGTGCCAGCAGTATTAGTGGGGGGGGGCCCACAGATACGCAGTATTTT. It is translated as CASSISGGGPTDTQYF. V and J are TRBV3-1 (or the pseudogene TRBV3-2) and TRBJ2-3, with D perhaps TRBD2 (7 bases). The CDR3 totals 16 residues. The germline V gene has CDR1 LGHDT and CDR2 YNNKEL (reference sequence). The V end was cut by 6 bases, the J end by 2 bases, with 18 bases between.

This chain joins TRBV4-2 and TRBJ1-5; TRBD1 agrees at 8 bases. This CDR3 comprises 17 residues. The germline V gene has CDR1 LGHNA and CDR2 YNFKEQ. V shed 0 bases, J shed 5 bases, and the junction held 9 bases outside the gene matches. The CDR3 is CASSQDLSTGGDQPQHF. CDR3 DNA sequence: TGTGCCAGCAGCCAAGATCTCTCTACAGGGGGAGATCAGCCCCAGCATTTT.

This clone was found a few times. This sequence joins TRBV30 and TRBJ1-2; maybe TRBD1 (6 bases). Germline V gives CDR1 GTSNPN, CDR2 SVGIG (reference sequence). Trimming removed 3 bases from V and 0 bases from J, with 14 bases in between. The CDR3 contains 15 residues. CDR3 DNA sequence: TGTGCCTGGAGGGCAGGGGCAACTTCTAACTATGGCTACACCTTC. This translates into CAWRAGATSNYGYTF.

The chain links TRBV29-1 to TRBJ2-1, with D tentatively TRBD2 (6 bases). Germline V gene lookup returns CDR1 SQVTM and CDR2 ANQGSEA. The V gene lost 1 base and the J gene lost 0 bases, with 25 bases spanning the gap. There are 20 residues in the CDR3. The DNA of the CDR3 is TGCAGCGTTGAAGGGTGGAAAGTAGGACTACGTGTCAGCTCCTACAATGAGCAGTTCTTC. This translates into CSVEGWKVGLRVSSYNEQFF.

This clone was counted a few times. V is TRBV28 and J is TRBJ1-5, with a possible D match to TRBD1 (5 bases). Per germline, CDR1 MDHEN and CDR2 SYDVKM. V was pared by 6 bases and J by 2 bases, with 17 bases between. The CDR3 length is 16 residues. The CDR3 bases are TGTGCCAGCAGCCGAGCTCCAGGGTCGGGCAATCAGCCCCAGCATTTT. It translates to CASSRAPGSGNQPQHF.

This clone was counted a single time. J is TRBJ1-2 and V is TRBV21-1; the table's D call, TRBD1, has no DNA check behind it. TRBV21-1 is reported as a pseudogene. The CDR3 consists of 14 residues. Here the CDR3 reads CASSKAGGDYGYTF. The DNA of the CDR3 is TGTGCCAGCAGCAAAGCAGGGGGCGACTATGGCTACACCTTC.

This sequence joins TRBV5-5 and TRBJ2-3; the D gene is possibly TRBD2 (5 bases). This CDR3 spans 15 amino acids. Trimming took off 3 bases at V and 1 base at J, with 12 bases between the two ends. Germline CDR1 and CDR2: SGHKS and YYEKEE (reference sequence). DNA for the CDR3: TGTGCCAGCAGCTACTTTAGGCGGGGCACAGATACGCAGTATTTT. Amino acids: CASSYFRRGTDTQYF.